Following are 27 T cell receptor beta chains from one sample sequenced in a study of T cells in Graves' hyperthyroidism and ophthalmopathy. RNA transcripts served as the template for amplifying TCR beta CDR3 regions. HTBI primers were used for first-round RT-PCR of the TCR CDR3. TCRdb itself ran the multiplex PCR reads through MiXCR, one entry per CDR3 protein. The sample yields about 580,000 distinct CDR3 sequences, approximately 14% seen once. Source material: blood. The receptors come from a woman aged 30 to 39 with Graves' hyperthyroidism that later progressed to Graves' ophthalmopathy.

This clonotype has at least ten counts. The J gene is TRBJ1-1, the V gene TRBV12-3 or TRBV12-4; D is unresolved. Trimming cost V 3 bases and J 3 bases, with 11 bases left between them. CDR3 length equals 14 residues. The CDR3 nucleotides are TGTGCCAGCAGTTTCGGTACAGCAGACACTGAAGCTTTCTTT. Its translation is CASSFGTADTEAFF.

Ten or more counts support this clonotype. The chain carries TRBV3-1 and TRBJ2-3; D is ambiguous. Per germline, CDR1 LGHDT and CDR2 YNNKEL (reference sequence). The V end was cut by 0 bases, the J end by 0 bases, with 1 base between. This CDR3 is 13 amino acids long. The chain's CDR3 is CASSQESTDTQYF. Written as DNA, the CDR3 is TGTGCCAGCAGCCAAGAGAGCACAGATACGCAGTATTTT.

The chain combines TRBV5-4 with TRBJ2-5, with 7 bases lining up with TRBD1. Per germline, CDR1 SGHNT and CDR2 YYREEE (reference sequence). The CDR3 has 14 amino acids. V was pared by 2 bases and J by 3 bases, with 4 bases of the junction left unmatched. CDR3 DNA sequence: TGTGCCAGCAGCTTTTCCGGGACAGAAGAGACCCAGTACTTC. As protein: CASSFSGTEETQYF.

This clonotype was seen many times. The J gene is TRBJ1-5, the V gene TRBV12-3 or TRBV12-4; no reliable D call. Trimming stripped 5 bases from V and 3 bases from J, with 8 bases between. This CDR3 has 13 amino acids. This CDR3 is CASSTAPNQPQHF. The DNA for the CDR3 is TGTGCCAGCAGTACGGCCCCCAATCAGCCCCAGCATTTT.

The gene calls are TRBV19 and TRBJ2-2, with TRBD2 matching over 8 bases. The V and J ends lost 5 bases and 5 bases, in that order; junction bases with no gene match: 10. This CDR3 contains 16 residues. Germline V lookup: CDR1 LNHDA, CDR2 SQIVND (reference sequence). CDR3 in amino acids: CASSWIRAGETGELFF. The CDR3 bases are TGTGCCAGTAGTTGGATAAGAGCGGGAGAAACCGGGGAGCTGTTTTTT.

In this sample, this clonotype turned up a few times. This chain uses TRBV9 with TRBJ1-3; D is unresolved. Germline CDR1 SGDLS, CDR2 YYNGEE. This CDR3 is built from 14 residues. Trimming cost V 0 bases and J 2 bases, with 6 bases left between them. This CDR3 reads CASSVAQAGNTIYF. CDR3 in DNA: TGTGCCAGCAGCGTAGCCCAAGCTGGAAACACCATATATTTT. Together with reference TRBV9 and TRBJ1-3, the CDR3 gives the full variable domain: DSGVTQTPKHLITATGQRVTLRCSPRSGDLSVYWYQQSLDQGLQFLIQYYNGEERAKGNILERFSAQQFPDLHSELNLSSLELGDSALYFCASSVAQAGNTIYFGEGSWLTVV.

The chain joins TRBV2 to TRBJ2-2; 12 bases agree with TRBD2. The CDR3 sequence is 16 residues long. V lost 6 bases, J lost 4 bases, and 6 bases stayed unmatched. Looked up from germline, CDR1 is SNHLY and CDR2 is FYNNEI. The CDR3 nucleotides are TGTGCCAGCAGACTACTAGCGGGAGGTCCCACCGGGGAGCTGTTTTTT. Protein sequence: CASRLLAGGPTGELFF. The complete variable domain, with remaining parts taken from reference TRBV2 and TRBJ2-2, reads EPEVTQTPSHQVTQMGQEVILRCVPISNHLYFYWYRQILGQKVEFLVSFYNNEISEKSEIFDDQFSVERPDGSNFTLKIRSTKLEDSAMYFCASRLLAGGPTGELFFGEGSRLTVL.

V usage is TRBV20-1 and J usage is TRBJ1-1; D remains ambiguous. The CDR3 runs 11 residues. Germline V gene lookup returns CDR1 DFQATT and CDR2 SNEGSKA (reference sequence). Deletions cut 3 bases from V and 7 bases from J, with 9 bases between. Written as DNA, the CDR3 is TGCAGTGCTAGTCACGACCTTGAAGCTTTCTTT. As protein: CSASHDLEAFF.

Many counts were recorded for this clonotype. This chain links TRBV28 with TRBJ2-7; 14 bases agree with TRBD2. V was pared by 4 bases and J by 4 bases, with 9 bases of the junction left unmatched. CDR1 MDHEN and CDR2 SYDVKM come from the germline V gene. The CDR3 contains 17 residues. Written as DNA, the CDR3 is TGTGCCAGCAGTTCCTCCGGGACTAGCGGGAGAATTTACGAGCAGTACTTC. Translated, it gives CASSSSGTSGRIYEQYF.

There are many counts of this clonotype. The rearrangement uses TRBV11-3 and TRBJ2-5; D is uncertain. CDR1 and CDR2 (germline): SGHNT, YENEEA. V was trimmed by 7 bases and J by 3 bases, leaving 24 bases between them. The CDR3 is made up of 17 amino acids. The DNA of the CDR3 is TGTGCCAGCACCCGCGCGGCAATGGGTGTTACTAAAGAGACCCAGTACTTC. Encoded protein: CASTRAAMGVTKETQYF.

The chain joins TRBV27 to TRBJ2-7; 9 positions agree with TRBD2. The CDR3 runs to 15 residues. Germline V gene data show CDR1 as MNHEY and CDR2 as SMNVEV (reference sequence). With V trimmed by 6 bases and J by 3 bases, 9 bases remained unmatched. For the CDR3, the DNA is TGTGCCAGCAGCCCTTGGGCTAGCGGGAACTACGAGCAGTACTTC. Translated: CASSPWASGNYEQYF.

This clonotype was seen ten or more times. This chain uses TRBV2 with TRBJ1-1; no firm D call. V was clipped by 2 bases and J by 0 bases, with 7 bases between them. The CDR3 is made up of 14 amino acids. Germline V gene data show CDR1 as SNHLY and CDR2 as FYNNEI. The CDR3 region is CASSEPGMNTEAFF. The DNA of the CDR3 is TGTGCCAGCAGTGAACCGGGGATGAACACTGAAGCTTTCTTT.

This clonotype was counted at least ten times. The genes are TRBV27 and TRBJ1-2; no reliable D call. The CDR3 contains 13 residues. The V and J ends lost 6 bases and 4 bases respectively, with 12 bases between them. Germline V gene lookup returns CDR1 MNHEY and CDR2 SMNVEV (reference sequence). The CDR3 is CASSPQPVYGYTF. CDR3 in DNA: TGTGCCAGCAGCCCACAACCGGTCTATGGCTACACCTTC.

Notes on this clonotype: A much larger clone sits a single nucleotide away, making a read error possible. This chain uses TRBV2 with TRBJ2-7; 10 bases are shared with TRBD2. The CDR3 covers 13 residues. Per the germline V gene, CDR1 is SNHLY and CDR2 is FYNNEI. V shed 3 bases and J 9 bases; nucleotides not matched to a gene: 5. The CDR3: CASSDGTSDAQYF. As DNA, the CDR3 is TGTGCCAGCAGTGATGGGACTAGCGATGCGCAGTACTTC.

The chain combines TRBV6-1 with TRBJ2-2; D gene uncertain. Trimming left V 7 bases short and J 1 base short, with 7 bases between. Germline lookup yields CDR1 MNHNS and CDR2 SASEGT. The CDR3 consists of 13 residues. The CDR3 DNA follows: TGTGCCAGCACTCCACTGAACACCGGGGAGCTGTTTTTT. Protein product: CASTPLNTGELFF.

This clonotype was counted at least ten times. The rearrangement joins TRBV12-5 to TRBJ2-7; D not certain. Trimming removed 3 bases from V and 0 bases from J, with 9 bases in between. The CDR3 is 14 amino acids. Germline V CDR1 and CDR2: LGHNT, FRNRAP. The CDR3 loop reads CASGFRVDSYEQYF. In DNA form, the CDR3 reads TGTGCTAGTGGTTTCCGGGTGGACTCCTACGAGCAGTACTTC.

V is TRBV12-3 or TRBV12-4 and J is TRBJ2-1; no clear D gene. The ends were cut back, 5 bases at V and 0 bases at J, with 11 bases in the middle. This CDR3 has 15 residues. Written as DNA, the CDR3 is TGTGCCAGCAGTGAACATGTCAGCTCCTACAATGAGCAGTTCTTC. It yields the protein CASSEHVSSYNEQFF.

There are many counts of this clonotype. The chain combines TRBV7-2 with TRBJ1-2; D is unresolved. V was cut by 2 bases and J by 8 bases, with 21 bases left in between. The CDR3 totals 16 residues. CDR1 and CDR2 (germline): SGHTA, FQGNSA. This CDR3 reads CASSLSSPYAMEGYTF. For the CDR3, the DNA is TGTGCCAGCAGCTTAAGTAGCCCCTACGCCATGGAGGGCTACACCTTC. Combining the CDR3 with reference TRBV7-2 and TRBJ1-2 gives the whole variable domain GAGVSQSPSNKVTEKGKDVELRCDPISGHTALYWYRQSLGQGLEFLIYFQGNSAPDKSGLPSDRFSAERTGGSVSTLTIQRTQQEDSAVYLCASSLSSPYAMEGYTFGSGTRLTVV.

In this sample, this clonotype turned up many times. The V gene is TRBV20-1, the J gene TRBJ1-5; D not resolved. The CDR3 runs 13 residues. V was clipped by 6 bases and J by 4 bases, with 13 bases between them. The germline V gene has CDR1 DFQATT and CDR2 SNEGSKA (reference sequence). CDR3 sequence: CSAIGFPNQPQHF. In nucleotides, the CDR3 is TGCAGTGCAATAGGGTTCCCAAATCAGCCCCAGCATTTT.

Ten or more counts support this clonotype. The chain has TRBV24-1 and TRBJ1-1; D is perhaps TRBD1 (6 bases). The CDR3 totals 13 residues. Deletions cut 9 bases from V and 4 bases from J, with 14 bases between. The germline V gene encodes CDR1 KGHDR and CDR2 SFDVKD. CDR3 protein: CATAGGPVTEAFF. DNA of the CDR3: TGTGCCACCGCTGGGGGGCCGGTCACTGAAGCTTTCTTT.

This clonotype has a handful of counts. The chain employs TRBV18 and TRBJ2-7; 10 bases are a match to TRBD1. The length of the CDR3 is 16 residues. Looked up from germline, CDR1 is KGHSH and CDR2 is LQKENI. With 5 bases clipped from V and 5 bases from J, the junction kept 12 bases outside the gene matches. The CDR3 is CASSASGTGEGHEQYF. The CDR3 DNA follows: TGTGCCAGCTCAGCAAGTGGGACAGGGGAAGGACACGAGCAGTACTTC. The variable domain in full, completed from reference TRBV18 and TRBJ2-7, reads NAGVMQNPRHLVRRRGQEARLRCSPMKGHSHVYWYRQLPEEGLKFMVYLQKENIIDESGMPKERFSAEFPKEGPSILRIQQVVRGDSAAYFCASSASGTGEGHEQYFGPGTRLTVT.

CDR3 sequence (DNA): TGTGCCAGTAGTCCGCAGGGAGCCGGCTCTGGAAACACCATATATTTT. Translating it yields CASSPQGAGSGNTIYF. The chain has TRBV19 and TRBJ1-3; D is possibly TRBD1 (5 bases). The CDR3 is made up of 16 amino acids. CDR1 is LNHDA, CDR2 SQIVND, per germline (reference sequence). The V end was cut by 5 bases, the J end by 0 bases, with 14 bases between.

This clonotype was seen repeatedly, ten times or more. The rearrangement uses TRBV5-1 and TRBJ2-7, with 7 bases matching TRBD1. The CDR3 sequence is 13 residues long. V was clipped by 2 bases and J by 3 bases; unmatched bases: 2. Germline V gene sequence: CDR1 SGHRS, CDR2 YFSETQ. The CDR3 DNA sequence: TGCGCCAGCAGCTTAACAGGGGACTACGAGCAGTACTTC. Its translation is CASSLTGDYEQYF.

There are many counts of this clonotype. The rearrangement links TRBV11-2 to TRBJ1-2, with D tentatively TRBD1 (5 bases). The ends were cut back, 5 bases at V and 5 bases at J, with 21 bases in the middle. CDR1 and CDR2 from the germline V gene are SGHAT and FQNNGV. This CDR3 is built from 16 residues. DNA for the CDR3: TGTGCCAGCAGCCCTACCCAGGGCCGAAGTGGGTATGGCTACACCTTC. It codes for CASSPTQGRSGYGYTF.

The chain combines TRBV28 with TRBJ2-1, with a tentative D call TRBD1 (6 bases). The CDR3 spans 16 residues. V lost 8 bases to trimming and J lost 4 bases, with 21 bases between them. CDR1 is MDHEN, CDR2 SYDVKM, per germline. CDR3 bases: TGTGCCAGCGGTGAACCGGGACAAGGGACGTACAATGAGCAGTTCTTC. It is translated as CASGEPGQGTYNEQFF.

This chain joins TRBV24-1 and TRBJ1-4; D uncertain. This CDR3 has 9 residues. Germline CDR1 is KGHDR and CDR2 is SFDVKD. Trimming shortened V by 5 bases and J by 14 bases, and 5 bases separated the two germline ends. The CDR3 region is CATSGTLFF. CDR3 bases: TGTGCCACCAGTGGGACCCTGTTTTTT.

This clonotype was observed at least ten times. The chain employs TRBV5-1 and TRBJ1-1; D is undetermined. Germline CDR1 is SGHRS and CDR2 is YFSETQ. The germline V and J ends were trimmed by 7 bases and 5 bases, with 12 bases remaining between them. The CDR3 has 12 residues. The CDR3 reads CASAPESTEAFF. In DNA, the CDR3 is TGCGCCAGCGCCCCGGAGAGTACTGAAGCTTTCTTT.